A selection of T cell receptor beta chains follows, all from one sample in a study of T-cell memory formation after mild COVID-19. TCRdb reanalysed the 5' RACE reads using MiXCR and keeps one entry per CDR3 protein. The data hold roughly 100,000 distinct CDR3 sequences, with about 16% observed a single time. Sequencing was performed on PBMCs or a T cell subset sorted from them (not recorded which). All receptors come from a man in his late teens or twenties who had mild COVID-19 (a few samples of this study predate the infection). Cell type and time point are not known. The CDR3 runs from the conserved cysteine through the conserved F or W. The D gene is left open where the match is weak. Some rows mark clone size as missing; the rest say once, few, many or name a class of expanded clone.

j_call v_call d_call cdr3_length clone_size cdr3_aa cdr3_nt
TRBJ2-1 TRBV7-8 TRBD1 17 . CASSLMGTRDRSYEQFF TGTGCCAGCAGCTTAATGGGGACCCGGGACAGGAGCTATGAGCAGTTCTTC
TRBJ1-5 TRBV6-1 . 16 few CASSESKVYSNQPQHF TGTGCCAGCAGTGAATCGAAGGTATATAGCAATCAGCCCCAGCATTTT
TRBJ2-5 TRBV7-8 TRBD2 15 few CASSLGAGELETQYF TGTGCCAGCAGCCTCGGTGCGGGGGAATTAGAGACCCAGTACTTC
TRBJ1-2 TRBV5-1 TRBD1 14 many CASSDGQGVYGYTF TGCGCCAGCAGCGACGGACAGGGCGTCTATGGCTACACCTTC
TRBJ1-3 TRBV19 . 15 . CASHPGDSSGNTIYF TGTGCCAGCCATCCGGGGGACTCTTCTGGAAACACCATATATTTT
TRBJ2-1 TRBV4-1 . 15 many CASSQDPGLANEQFF TGCGCCAGCAGCCAAGATCCCGGACTTGCAAATGAGCAGTTCTTC
TRBJ2-2 TRBV12-5 . 17 . CASGLVLGGVFTGELFF TGTGCTAGTGGTTTGGTACTAGGAGGGGTTTTCACCGGGGAGCTGTTTTTT
TRBJ1-5 TRBV6-5 . 13 . CASRSAGAQPQHF TGTGCCAGCAGATCCGCGGGAGCTCAGCCCCAGCATTTT
TRBJ2-5 TRBV10-3 . 15 . CAISESESEQETQYF TGTGCCATCAGTGAGTCGGAGTCAGAACAAGAGACCCAGTACTTC
TRBJ2-1 TRBV25-1 TRBD1 14 . CASEPGQGGNEQFF TGTGCCAGCGAACCGGGACAGGGAGGAAATGAGCAGTTCTTC
TRBJ2-7 TRBV20-1 . 12 many CSASEQGQEQYF TGCAGTGCTAGCGAACAGGGTCAAGAGCAGTACTTC
TRBJ2-3 TRBV7-9 . 16 . CASSPRAGPPSDTRNF TGTGCCAGCAGCCCTAGGGCGGGCCCCCCCTCTGATACGCGGAATTTT
TRBJ2-1 TRBV5-1 . 10 . CAIYSEEQFF TGCGCCATCTATTCGGAGGAGCAGTTCTTC
TRBJ2-5 TRBV5-1 . 12 few CASSFAQETQYF TGCGCCAGCAGCTTTGCACAAGAGACCCAGTACTTC
TRBJ2-1 TRBV5-1 . 14 . CASSPEGTAPEQFF TGCGCCAGCAGCCCGGAGGGGACCGCCCCTGAGCAGTTCTTC
TRBJ2-4 TRBV7-9 TRBD1 15 . CASSSKQGEVDIQYF TGTGCCAGCAGCTCCAAACAGGGGGAAGTGGACATTCAGTACTTC
TRBJ1-1 TRBV7-8 . 11 many CASSHTGEAFF TGTGCCAGCAGCCATACAGGGGAAGCTTTCTTT
TRBJ1-1 TRBV6-2/TRBV6-3 . 12 . CASSWGPTEAFF TGTGCCAGCAGTTGGGGGCCCACTGAAGCTTTCTTT
TRBJ1-6 TRBV12-3/TRBV12-4 . 14 few CASSKWAGNSPLHF TGTGCCAGCAGTAAGTGGGCAGGGAATTCACCCCTCCACTTT
TRBJ1-4 TRBV7-9 TRBD1 17 . CASSLIGQGATNEKLFF TGTGCCAGCAGCTTAATCGGACAGGGAGCAACTAATGAAAAACTGTTTTTT
TRBJ2-1 TRBV3-1 . 13 . CASSPGEVNEQFF TGTGCCAGCAGCCCGGGGGAAGTGAATGAGCAGTTCTTC
TRBJ2-3 TRBV13 . 16 . CASSPPGSGARYTQYF TGTGCCAGCAGCCCCCCGGGTTCGGGGGCCCGCTATACGCAGTATTTT
TRBJ1-1 TRBV7-6 . 13 few CASSTWANTEAFF TGTGCCAGCAGCACCTGGGCTAACACTGAAGCTTTCTTT
TRBJ2-3 TRBV7-9 TRBD1 15 . CASSLQGESTDTQYF TGTGCCAGCAGCTTGCAGGGGGAAAGCACAGATACGCAGTATTTT
TRBJ1-2 TRBV29-1 TRBD1 15 . CSVEDRRGRDYGYTF TGCAGCGTTGAAGATCGCAGGGGGCGAGACTATGGCTACACCTTC
TRBJ2-1 TRBV13 TRBD2 18 . CASSMGLAGGASYNEQFF TGTGCCAGCAGCATGGGACTAGCGGGGGGTGCCTCCTACAATGAGCAGTTCTTC
TRBJ2-7 TRBV12-3/TRBV12-4 TRBD1 14 . CASSRRQGIYEQYF TGTGCCAGCAGTCGTCGACAGGGAATATACGAGCAGTACTTC